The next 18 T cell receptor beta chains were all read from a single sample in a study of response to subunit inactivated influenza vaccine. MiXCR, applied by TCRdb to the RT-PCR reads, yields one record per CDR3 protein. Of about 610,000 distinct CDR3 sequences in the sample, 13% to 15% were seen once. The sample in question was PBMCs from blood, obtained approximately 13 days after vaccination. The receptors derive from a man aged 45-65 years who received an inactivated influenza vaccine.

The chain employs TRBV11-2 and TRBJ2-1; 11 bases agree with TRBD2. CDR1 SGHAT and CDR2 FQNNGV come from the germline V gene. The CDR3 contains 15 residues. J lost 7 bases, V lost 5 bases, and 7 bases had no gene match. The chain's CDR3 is CASSHTSGRFNEQFF. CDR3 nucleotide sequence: TGTGCCAGCAGCCACACTAGCGGGAGATTTAATGAGCAGTTCTTC. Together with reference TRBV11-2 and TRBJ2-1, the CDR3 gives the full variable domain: EAGVAQSPRYKIIEKRQSVAFWCNPISGHATLYWYQQILGQGPKLLIQFQNNGVVDDSQLPKDRFSAERLKGVDSTLKIQPAKLEDSAVYLCASSHTSGRFNEQFFGPGTRLTVL.

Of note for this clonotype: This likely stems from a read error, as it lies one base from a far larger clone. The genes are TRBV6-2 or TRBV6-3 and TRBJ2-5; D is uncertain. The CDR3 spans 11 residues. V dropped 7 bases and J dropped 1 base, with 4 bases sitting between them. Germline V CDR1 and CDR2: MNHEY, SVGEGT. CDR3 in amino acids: CASTAQETQYF. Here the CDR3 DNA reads TGTGCCAGCACCGCCCAAGAGACCCAGTACTTC.

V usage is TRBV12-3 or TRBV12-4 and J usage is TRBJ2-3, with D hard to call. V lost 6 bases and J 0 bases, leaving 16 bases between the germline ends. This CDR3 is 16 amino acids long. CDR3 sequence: CASSPTGITSTDTQYF. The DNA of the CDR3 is TGTGCCAGCAGCCCCACGGGTATCACTAGCACAGATACGCAGTATTTT.

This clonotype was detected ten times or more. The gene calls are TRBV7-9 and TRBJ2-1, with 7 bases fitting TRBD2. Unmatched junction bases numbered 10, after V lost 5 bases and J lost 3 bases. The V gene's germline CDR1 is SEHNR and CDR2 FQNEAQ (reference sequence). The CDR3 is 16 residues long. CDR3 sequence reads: CASSPRGDLIYNEQFF. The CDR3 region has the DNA TGTGCCAGCAGCCCTCGGGGGGACCTAATCTACAATGAGCAGTTCTTC.

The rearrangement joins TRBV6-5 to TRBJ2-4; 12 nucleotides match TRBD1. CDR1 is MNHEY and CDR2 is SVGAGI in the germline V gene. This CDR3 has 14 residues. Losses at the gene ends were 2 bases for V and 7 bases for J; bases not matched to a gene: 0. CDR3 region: CASSYGTGGNIQYF. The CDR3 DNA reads TGTGCCAGCAGTTACGGGACAGGGGGCAACATTCAGTACTTC.

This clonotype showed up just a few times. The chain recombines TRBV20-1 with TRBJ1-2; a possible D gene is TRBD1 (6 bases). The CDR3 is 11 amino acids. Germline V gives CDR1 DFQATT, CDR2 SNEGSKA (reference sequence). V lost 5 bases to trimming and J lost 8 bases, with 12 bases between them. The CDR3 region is CSAVRRGGYTF. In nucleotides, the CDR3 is TGCAGTGCTGTGCGTAGGGGGGGCTACACCTTC.

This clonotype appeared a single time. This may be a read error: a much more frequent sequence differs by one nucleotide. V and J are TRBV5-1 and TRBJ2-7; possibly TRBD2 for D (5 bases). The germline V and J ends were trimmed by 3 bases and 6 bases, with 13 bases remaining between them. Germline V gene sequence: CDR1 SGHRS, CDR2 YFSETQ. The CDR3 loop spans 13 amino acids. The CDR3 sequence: CASSSEGAFEQYF. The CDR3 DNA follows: TGCGCCAGCAGCTCCGAGGGTGCCTTCGAGCAGTACTTC.

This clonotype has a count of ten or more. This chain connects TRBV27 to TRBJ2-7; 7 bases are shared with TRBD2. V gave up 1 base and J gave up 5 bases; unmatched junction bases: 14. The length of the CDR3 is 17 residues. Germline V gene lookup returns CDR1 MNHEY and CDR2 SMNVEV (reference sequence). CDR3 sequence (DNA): TGTGCCAGCAGTTTATACCCCCCAAAGCGGGACCCCCACGAGCAGTACTTC. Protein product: CASSLYPPKRDPHEQYF.

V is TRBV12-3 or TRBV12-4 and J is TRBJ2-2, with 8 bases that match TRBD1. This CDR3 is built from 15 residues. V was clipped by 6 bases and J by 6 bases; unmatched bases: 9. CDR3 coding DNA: TGTGCCAGCAGCCCCCTGGCAGGGGGCTCCGGGGAGCTGTTTTTT. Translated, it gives CASSPLAGGSGELFF.

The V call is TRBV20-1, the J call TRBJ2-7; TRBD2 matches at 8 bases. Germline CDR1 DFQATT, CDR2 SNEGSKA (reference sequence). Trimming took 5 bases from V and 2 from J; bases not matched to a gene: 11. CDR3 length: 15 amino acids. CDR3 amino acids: CSAESALAVTYEQYF. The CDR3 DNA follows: TGCAGTGCTGAGTCAGCACTAGCGGTGACCTACGAGCAGTACTTC.

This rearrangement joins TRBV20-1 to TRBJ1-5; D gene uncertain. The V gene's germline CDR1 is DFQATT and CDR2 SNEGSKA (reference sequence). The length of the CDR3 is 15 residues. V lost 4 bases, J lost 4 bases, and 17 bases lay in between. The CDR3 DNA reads TGCAGTGCTACACTCCTCGATAGAGTAAATCAGCCCCAGCATTTT. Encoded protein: CSATLLDRVNQPQHF.

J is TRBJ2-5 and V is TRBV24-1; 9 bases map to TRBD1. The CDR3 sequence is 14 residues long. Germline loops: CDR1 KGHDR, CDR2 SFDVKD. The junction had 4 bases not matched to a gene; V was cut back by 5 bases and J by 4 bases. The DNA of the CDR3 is TGTGCCACCAGTGCTACAGGGGGCGTAGAGACCCAGTACTTC. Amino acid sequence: CATSATGGVETQYF.

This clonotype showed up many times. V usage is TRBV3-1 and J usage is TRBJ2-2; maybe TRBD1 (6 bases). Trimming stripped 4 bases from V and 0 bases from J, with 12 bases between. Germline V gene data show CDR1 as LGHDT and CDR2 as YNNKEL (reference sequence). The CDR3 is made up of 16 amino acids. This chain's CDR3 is CASSPQDRTNTGELFF. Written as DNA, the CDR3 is TGTGCCAGCAGCCCACAGGACAGAACGAACACCGGGGAGCTGTTTTTT.

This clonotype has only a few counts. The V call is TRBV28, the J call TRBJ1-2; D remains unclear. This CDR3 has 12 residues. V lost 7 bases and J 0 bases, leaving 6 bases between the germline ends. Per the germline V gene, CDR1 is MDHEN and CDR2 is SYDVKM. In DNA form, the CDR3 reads TGTGCCAGCACCAGCACTAACTATGGCTACACCTTC. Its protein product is CASTSTNYGYTF.

In DNA form, the CDR3 reads TGTGCCACCAGCAGAGATAGGACACCAAGTTACTCCTACGAGCAGTACTTC. Amino acids: CATSRDRTPSYSYEQYF. The chain employs TRBV15 and TRBJ2-7; a possible D gene is TRBD1 (5 bases). CDR3 size: 17 residues. Germline CDR1 and CDR2: LNHNV and YYDKDF (reference sequence). Trimming left V 0 bases short and J 0 bases short, with 15 bases between.

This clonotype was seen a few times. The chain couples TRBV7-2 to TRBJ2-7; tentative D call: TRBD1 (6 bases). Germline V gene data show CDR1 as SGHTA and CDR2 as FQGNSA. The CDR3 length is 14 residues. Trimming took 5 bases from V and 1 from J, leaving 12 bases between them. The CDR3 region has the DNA TGTGCCAGCAGCCCCGCTACAGGGTCCTACGAGCAGTACTTC. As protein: CASSPATGSYEQYF. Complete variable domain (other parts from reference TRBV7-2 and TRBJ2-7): GAGVSQSPSNKVTEKGKDVELRCDPISGHTALYWYRQSLGQGLEFLIYFQGNSAPDKSGLPSDRFSAERTGGSVSTLTIQRTQQEDSAVYLCASSPATGSYEQYFGPGTRLTVT.

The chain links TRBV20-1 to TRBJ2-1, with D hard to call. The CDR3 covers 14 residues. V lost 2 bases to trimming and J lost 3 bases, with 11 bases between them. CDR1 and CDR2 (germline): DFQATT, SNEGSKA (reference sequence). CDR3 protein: CSARMWGDYNEQFF. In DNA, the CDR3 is TGCAGTGCTAGAATGTGGGGTGACTACAATGAGCAGTTCTTC.

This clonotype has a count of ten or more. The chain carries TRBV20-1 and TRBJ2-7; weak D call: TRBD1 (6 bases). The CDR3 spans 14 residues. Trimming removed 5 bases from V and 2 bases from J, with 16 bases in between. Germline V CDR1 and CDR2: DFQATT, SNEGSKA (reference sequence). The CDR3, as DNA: TGCAGTGCTGAATTACAGGGAACGGCCTACGAGCAGTACTTC. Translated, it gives CSAELQGTAYEQYF.